This T cell receptor beta chain is from a study of control samples from healthy donors and cancer patients. Only in-frame clones appear in the TCRdb table, and some are missing; sequencing was by immunoSEQ multiplex PCR. Among some 140,000 clones, roughly 92% were seen once, and the ten largest hold 11%. Sequenced sample: blood. This clonotype was obtained from a man between 25 and 39 years old in good health.

DNA for the CDR3: TGTGCCAGCAGTGAAGCGCAGATGGGCAATCAGCCCCAGCATTTT. This gives the protein CASSEAQMGNQPQHF. V gene TRBV2 combines with J gene TRBJ1-5; D gene uncertain. The ends were cut back, 0 bases at V and 2 bases at J, with 8 bases in the middle. This CDR3 region has 15 residues. Germline V gives CDR1 SNHLY, CDR2 FYNNEI.